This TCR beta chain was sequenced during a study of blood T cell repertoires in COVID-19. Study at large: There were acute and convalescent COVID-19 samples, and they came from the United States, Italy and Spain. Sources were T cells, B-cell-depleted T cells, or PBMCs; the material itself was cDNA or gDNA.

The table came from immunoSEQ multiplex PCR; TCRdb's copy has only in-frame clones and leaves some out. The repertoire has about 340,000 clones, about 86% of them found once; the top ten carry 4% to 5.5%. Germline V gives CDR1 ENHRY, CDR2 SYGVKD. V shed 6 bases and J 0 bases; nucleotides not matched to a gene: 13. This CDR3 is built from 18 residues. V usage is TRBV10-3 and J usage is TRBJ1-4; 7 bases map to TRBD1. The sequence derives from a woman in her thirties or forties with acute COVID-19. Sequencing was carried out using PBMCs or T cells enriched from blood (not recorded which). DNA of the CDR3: TGTGCCATCAGCCTGGGACAGCTAAATACTGCAACTAATGAAAAACTGTTTTTT. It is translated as CAISLGQLNTATNEKLFF.